This T cell receptor beta chain was captured by sequencing in a study of blood T cells in healthy people across ages. Study outcomes and limitations: Diversity estimates from one million T cells were considered underestimates. More naive CD4+ cells and higher diversity marked long-lived donors relative to aged donors.

V was pared by 3 bases and J by 6 bases, with 10 bases between. The CDR3 is 12 amino acids. Per the germline V gene, CDR1 is DFQATT and CDR2 is SNEGSKA (reference sequence). PCR was performed a second time for about 6 to 11 cycles using a sample-barcoded 5' primer and a J-beta primer mix. One entry per CDR3 protein, called by TCRdb with MiXCR from the 5' RACE reads. Found here are about 780,000 distinct CDR3 sequences, about 42% of them singletons; the top ten hold 15% to 20%. As regards this clonotype: Its antigen is not known.

The rearrangement joins TRBV20-1 to TRBJ2-3; perhaps D is TRBD1 or TRBD2 (5 bases each). Sequenced material: blood. This TCR came from an elderly man in good health. The CDR3 region is CSASKGEDTQYF. The CDR3 DNA reads TGCAGTGCTAGTAAAGGGGAGGATACGCAGTATTTT.